The present entry profiles one T cell receptor (beta chain) with its context. No antigen is known for it. This sample includes further DNA sequences coding for the same CDR3. This sample is drawn from a study of metastatic and nonmetastatic thyroid tumors. Across the whole study: Peripheral blood and tumor or nodule samples from malignant and benign thyroid patients were compared. Broader study findings: TCR beta diversity was reportedly significantly higher in malignant thyroid tumors than benign nodules, in blood and tumor.

No patient had received any treatment before thyroid surgery. Original methodology: Construction of a distant-metastasis classifier for papillary thyroid cancer relied on CDR3 differences across clinicopathological groups. TCRdb re-called clones via MiXCR from the PCR reads. The V and J calls and clone size come from TCRdb's table, not from the authors' own analysis. The sample holds 25,000 to 40,000 clones, 7.4% seen once. Unmatched junction bases numbered 1, after V lost 0 bases and J lost 1 base. The V gene's germline CDR1 is LGHNA and CDR2 YSLEER. The CDR3 totals 15 residues. The origin of this receptor is a female donor with papillary thyroid cancer or a benign thyroid nodule (not recorded which). Some clones in this sample may be carry-over from other donors' samples. The sequenced sample consisted of blood. The chain uses TRBV4-3 and TRBJ2-5; 8 bases are a match to TRBD2. The CDR3 sequence is CASSQDRGGQETQYF. CDR3 DNA: TGCGCCAGCAGCCAAGATCGGGGGGGCCAAGAGACCCAGTACTTC.